This paragraph covers one T cell receptor (beta chain) sequence. It has no known antigen specificity. Base quality data are lacking; no much larger clone is found one base away. For sorting, staining was done with anti-CD3, anti-CD4, anti-CD8 and a Vbeta20 antibody from the IOTest Beta Mark kit on a FACSAria III, reaching purity above 98%. Mononuclear cells were isolated by Ficoll-Paque PLUS density gradient centrifugation from peripheral blood that had been collected in sodium heparin tubes. Before TCRbeta deep sequencing, the CD4+ Vbeta20+, CD4+ Vbeta20-, and CD8+ T cell fractions were FACS-sorted. This sample was included in a study of somatic mutations in T cells in chronic GVHD (TCRdb year 2020). Genomic DNA was isolated and then used for the TCRbeta deep sequencing. The immunoSEQ assay, provided as a commercial service, was used for both TCRbeta CDR3 sequencing and the initial data processing. In the authors' own workflow: IMGT was used to annotate V, D, J genes, while reads were demultiplexed, adapter and primer sequences were stripped out, and similar clones were merged through frequency-ratio clustering. Here the immuneACCESS table is served through TCRdb, limited to in-frame sequences with V and J called. Missing clones are a known gap in these copies; in checked studies unresolved V genes cover under half, and the rest lacks a known reason. Clone size and V and J calls were adopted from that table, with D and trimming inferred from the DNA. Across this sample there are 13,000 to 15,000 clones, with around 82% seen only once. The biggest ten clones account for about 32% of the sample.

The CDR3 covers 14 residues, taking in both the cysteine and the phenylalanine. The kept DNA is CDR3 alone, 42 bases in frame from the first base. Trimming takes 2 bases from V and 4 bases from J, and the germline ends sit 10 bases apart. CDR1 and CDR2 (WSHSY, SAAADI) derive from the germline V gene. The TCR was taken from a male patient aged 50 or older with chronic graft-versus-host disease. After a transplant, some T cells may have been passed on by the graft donor. Sequencing was performed on Vbeta20-negative CD4+ T cells from blood. The sample's cell subset or site label, decoded: CD4+ T cells sorted as TCR Vbeta20 negative by flow cytometry. The rearrangement joined TRBV10-2 to TRBJ2-3; too little of a D gene remains to name it. DNA sequence: TGCGCCAGCAGTGAGGGCGGCTCGGCAGATACGCAGTATTTT. Translation gives CASSEGGSADTQYF.